This note documents a single T cell receptor beta chain sequence. Antigen unknown. It was cDNA, reverse transcribed from extracted RNA, that served as the sequencing template. Repertoires were generated with immunoSEQ multiplex PCR, while TCRdb's copy carries only in-frame clones and drops some. The table has about 150,000 clones, around 60% seen once; the top ten hold 5% to 7%. This specimen comes from a study of CD8+ T cells in alopecia areata. Overall study context: Those patients who were treated received oral tofacitinib, which was given at 5 to 10 mg twice daily for moderate-to-severe alopecia areata. Tofacitinib therapy took 6 to 18 months; 6 months off drug came after.

Whole-study results and caveats: It was lesional scalp, especially alopecia totalis/universalis, that showed higher clonality than normal scalp.

Obtained from alopecia areata patients were lesional scalp punch biopsies along with peripheral blood. This clonotype was sampled from a human donor with alopecia areata. The source material was CD4+ T cells sorted from blood, sampled at week 0.

The CDR3 reads CASSRQDRDTEAFF. CDR3 coding DNA: TGCGCCAGCAGTCGGCAGGACAGGGACACTGAAGCTTTCTTT. The V gene is TRBV5-1, the J gene TRBJ1-1, with 8 nucleotides matching TRBD1. CDR3 size: 14 residues. V shed 5 bases and J 3 bases; nucleotides not matched to a gene: 6. Germline assignment: CDR1 SGHRS and CDR2 YFSETQ.